The present entry profiles one T cell receptor beta chain with its context. This sample was taken from a study of T cell responses to AZD1222 COVID-19 vaccine. About the research overall: Investigators merged groups given second doses at roughly 4 or roughly 12 weeks.

V was cut by 2 bases and J by 1 base, with 5 bases left in between. CDR1 and CDR2 from the germline V gene are MNHEY and SVGAGI. The CDR3 consists of 13 residues. TCRdb's table, derived via immunoSEQ multiplex PCR, lists solely in-frame clones and lacks some. Here the sample spans about 140,000 clones, 88% being singletons. The receptor was isolated from an adult in good health. The rearrangement uses TRBV6-5 and TRBJ1-1; D is uncertain. This specimen consisted of peripheral blood, obtained on day 0 of AZD1222 vaccination. The CDR3 spells CASSYHRNTEAFF. CDR3 DNA: TGTGCCAGCAGTTACCACAGGAACACTGAAGCTTTCTTT.